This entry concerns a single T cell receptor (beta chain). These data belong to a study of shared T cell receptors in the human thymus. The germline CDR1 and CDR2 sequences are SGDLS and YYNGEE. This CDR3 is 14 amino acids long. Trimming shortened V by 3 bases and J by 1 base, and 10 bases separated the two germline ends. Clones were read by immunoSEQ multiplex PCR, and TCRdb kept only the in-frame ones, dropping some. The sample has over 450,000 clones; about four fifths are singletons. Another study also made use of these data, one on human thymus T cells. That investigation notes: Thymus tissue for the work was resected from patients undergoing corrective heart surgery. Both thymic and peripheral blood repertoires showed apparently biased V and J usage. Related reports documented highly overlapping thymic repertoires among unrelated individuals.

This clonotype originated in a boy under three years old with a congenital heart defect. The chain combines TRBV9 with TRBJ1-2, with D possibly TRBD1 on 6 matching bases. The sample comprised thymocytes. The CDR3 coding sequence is TGTGCCAGCAGCGACTCAGGGGTTAACTATGGCTACACCTTC. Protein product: CASSDSGVNYGYTF.